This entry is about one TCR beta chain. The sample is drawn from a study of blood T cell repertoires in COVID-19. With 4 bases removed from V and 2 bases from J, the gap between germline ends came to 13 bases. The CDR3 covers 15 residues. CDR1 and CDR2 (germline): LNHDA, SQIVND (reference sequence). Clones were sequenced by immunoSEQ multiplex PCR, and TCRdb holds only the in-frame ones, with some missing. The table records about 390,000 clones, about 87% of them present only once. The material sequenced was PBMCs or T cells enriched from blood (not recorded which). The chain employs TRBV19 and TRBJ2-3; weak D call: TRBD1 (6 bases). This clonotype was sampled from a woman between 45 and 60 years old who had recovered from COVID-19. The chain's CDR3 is CASSNWTEITDTQYF. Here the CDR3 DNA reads TGTGCCAGTAGTAACTGGACAGAGATCACAGATACGCAGTATTTT. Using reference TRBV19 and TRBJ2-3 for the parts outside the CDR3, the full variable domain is DGGITQSPKYLFRKEGQNVTLSCEQNLNHDAMYWYRQDPGQGLRLIYYSQIVNDFQKGDIAEGYSVSREKKESFPLTVTSAQKNPTAFYLCASSNWTEITDTQYFGPGTRLTVL.